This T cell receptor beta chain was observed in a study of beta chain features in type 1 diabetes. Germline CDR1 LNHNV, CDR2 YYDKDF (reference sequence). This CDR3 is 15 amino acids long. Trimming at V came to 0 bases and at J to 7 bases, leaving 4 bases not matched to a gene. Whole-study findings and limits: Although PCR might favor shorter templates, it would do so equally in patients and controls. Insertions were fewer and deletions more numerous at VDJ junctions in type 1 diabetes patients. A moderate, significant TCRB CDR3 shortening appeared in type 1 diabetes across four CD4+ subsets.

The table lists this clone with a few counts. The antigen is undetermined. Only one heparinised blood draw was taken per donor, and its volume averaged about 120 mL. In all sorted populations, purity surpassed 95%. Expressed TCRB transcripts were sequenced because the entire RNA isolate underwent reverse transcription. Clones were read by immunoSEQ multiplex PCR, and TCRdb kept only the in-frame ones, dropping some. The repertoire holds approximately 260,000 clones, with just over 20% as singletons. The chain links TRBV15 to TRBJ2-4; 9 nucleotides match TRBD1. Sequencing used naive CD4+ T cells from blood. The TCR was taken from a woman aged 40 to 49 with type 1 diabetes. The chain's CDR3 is CATSRDNGQGNIQYF. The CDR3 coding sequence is TGTGCCACCAGCAGAGATAATGGACAGGGGAACATTCAGTACTTC.